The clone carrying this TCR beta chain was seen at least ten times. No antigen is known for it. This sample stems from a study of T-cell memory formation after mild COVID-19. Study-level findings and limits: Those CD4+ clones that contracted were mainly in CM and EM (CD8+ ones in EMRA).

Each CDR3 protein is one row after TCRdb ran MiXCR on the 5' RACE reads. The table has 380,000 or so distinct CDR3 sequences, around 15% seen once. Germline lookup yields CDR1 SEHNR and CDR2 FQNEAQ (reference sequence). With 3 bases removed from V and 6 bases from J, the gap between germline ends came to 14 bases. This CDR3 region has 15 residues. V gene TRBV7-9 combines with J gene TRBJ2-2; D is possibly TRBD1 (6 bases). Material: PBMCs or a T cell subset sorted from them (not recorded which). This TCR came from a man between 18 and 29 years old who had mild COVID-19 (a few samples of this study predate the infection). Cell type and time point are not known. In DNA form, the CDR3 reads TGTGCCAGCAGCTTCCCCCAGGGGAAGTCCGGGGAGCTGTTTTTT. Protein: CASSFPQGKSGELFF.